This T cell receptor (beta chain) was retrieved from a study of blood T cell repertoires in COVID-19. Data came from immunoSEQ multiplex PCR; TCRdb stores just in-frame clones and leaves some out. The table shows a few hundred thousand clones, with approximately 87% occurring only once. Sequenced sample: peripheral blood. This TCR derives from a woman aged 45-65 years with acute or convalescent COVID-19.

In nucleotides, the CDR3 is TGCGCCAGCAGCTTAGCTTCGGGACAGGGAGCCGAGACCCAGTACTTC. Amino acid sequence: CASSLASGQGAETQYF. The chain carries TRBV5-1 and TRBJ2-5, with 9 bases fitting TRBD1. This CDR3 has 16 residues. V was clipped by 2 bases and J by 5 bases; unmatched bases: 10. Germline CDR1 reads SGHRS; CDR2 reads YFSETQ.